This T cell receptor (beta chain) was found in a study of blood T cell repertoires in COVID-19. Study overall: Material from acute and convalescent COVID-19 was sourced from the United States, Italy and Spain.

Germline assignment: CDR1 SGHVS and CDR2 FNYEAQ. V was pared by 1 base and J by 6 bases, with 10 bases between. This CDR3 region has 13 residues. How the authors handled the data: Estimates of nucleated cell counts were drawn from the amplification of reference gene primers. Libraries were prepared by immunoSEQ multiplex PCR; TCRdb keeps only in-frame clonotypes and omits some of them. V and J calls plus clone size are reproduced from that table; the DNA served to infer D and trimming. The sample lists about 83,000 clones; roughly 84% were seen once. Sequenced: peripheral blood. This TCR derives from a woman older than 75 in a cohort sampled during active or convalescent COVID-19. The chain carries TRBV7-6 and TRBJ2-7, with a weak D call TRBD1 (5 bases). The CDR3 is CASSLGQGLEQYV. The DNA of the CDR3 is TGTGCCAGCAGCTTAGGGCAGGGCCTCGAGCAGTACGTC.